These 7 T cell receptor beta chains were sequenced from one sample in a study of T cell responses to AZD1222 COVID-19 vaccine. Assay used: immunoSEQ multiplex PCR; TCRdb lists only in-frame clones, some missing. The table records around 200,000 clones, roughly 93% of them present only once. The sequencing here drew on peripheral blood, taken on day 0 of AZD1222 vaccination. These receptors were taken from an adult in good health.

J is TRBJ1-4 and V is TRBV18; D perhaps matches TRBD1 (5 bases). From germline, CDR1 is KGHSH and CDR2 LQKENI. CDR3 length: 17 residues. Trimming stripped 3 bases from V and 8 bases from J, with 22 bases between. CDR3 sequence reads: CASSPNDSGTEGEKLFF. The CDR3 DNA reads TGTGCCAGCTCACCTAATGATTCCGGGACGGAAGGGGAAAAACTGTTTTTT.

V is TRBV19 and J is TRBJ2-1; perhaps TRBD2 as D (6 bases). Per the germline V gene, CDR1 is LNHDA and CDR2 is SQIVND (reference sequence). This CDR3 has 15 residues. V lost 5 bases and J 3 bases, leaving 14 bases between the germline ends. DNA of the CDR3: TGTGCCAGTAGTTCGGCTAGCGCGGGCTACAATGAGCAGTTCTTC. Its translation: CASSSASAGYNEQFF. Based on the CDR3 plus reference TRBV19 and TRBJ2-1, the full variable domain is DGGITQSPKYLFRKEGQNVTLSCEQNLNHDAMYWYRQDPGQGLRLIYYSQIVNDFQKGDIAEGYSVSREKKESFPLTVTSAQKNPTAFYLCASSSASAGYNEQFFGPGTRLTVL.

CDR3 DNA: TGTGCTAGTGGTTTGGACCGCAGTACCGGGACAGAGCTAGCTTTCTTT. It codes for CASGLDRSTGTELAFF. This rearrangement joins TRBV12-5 to TRBJ1-1; 7 positions agree with TRBD1. CDR3 length equals 16 residues. Per the germline V gene, CDR1 is LGHNT and CDR2 is FRNRAP. Unmatched junction bases numbered 15, after V lost 1 base and J lost 10 bases.

The genes are TRBV3-1 (or the pseudogene TRBV3-2) and TRBJ1-3; D gene uncertain. Germline loops: CDR1 LGHDT, CDR2 YNNKEL (reference sequence). This CDR3 is 12 amino acids long. V was trimmed by 3 bases and J by 4 bases, leaving 4 bases between them. The CDR3 is CASSQSGNTIYF. The CDR3 region has the DNA TGTGCCAGCAGCCAGTCGGGAAACACCATATATTTT.

This clone was detected only a few times. V and J are TRBV19 and TRBJ1-1, with D tentatively TRBD1 (5 bases). Trimming shortened V by 3 bases and J by 5 bases, and 16 bases separated the two germline ends. CDR1 and CDR2 from the germline V gene are LNHDA and SQIVND (reference sequence). This CDR3 region has 15 residues. CDR3 loop: CASSMQGRGLTEAFF. CDR3 nucleotide sequence: TGTGCCAGTAGTATGCAGGGCCGAGGCCTTACTGAAGCTTTCTTT.

The rearrangement links TRBV6-5 to TRBJ1-2; TRBD1 matches at 7 bases. The V gene's germline CDR1 is MNHEY and CDR2 SVGAGI. V shed 2 bases, J shed 4 bases, and the junction held 7 bases outside the gene matches. The CDR3 runs to 15 residues. In DNA form, the CDR3 reads TGTGCCAGCAGTTACATTGGGGACAGCTTCTATGGCTACACCTTC. The encoded protein is CASSYIGDSFYGYTF.

The chain joins TRBV7-9 to TRBJ1-1; TRBD1 might be the D (5 bases). The CDR3 contains 13 residues. CDR1 and CDR2 (germline): SEHNR, FQNEAQ (reference sequence). CDR3 DNA: TGTGCGTCTTCCAGGGATCTGAGCACTGAAGCTTTCTTT. Translating gives CASSRDLSTEAFF.